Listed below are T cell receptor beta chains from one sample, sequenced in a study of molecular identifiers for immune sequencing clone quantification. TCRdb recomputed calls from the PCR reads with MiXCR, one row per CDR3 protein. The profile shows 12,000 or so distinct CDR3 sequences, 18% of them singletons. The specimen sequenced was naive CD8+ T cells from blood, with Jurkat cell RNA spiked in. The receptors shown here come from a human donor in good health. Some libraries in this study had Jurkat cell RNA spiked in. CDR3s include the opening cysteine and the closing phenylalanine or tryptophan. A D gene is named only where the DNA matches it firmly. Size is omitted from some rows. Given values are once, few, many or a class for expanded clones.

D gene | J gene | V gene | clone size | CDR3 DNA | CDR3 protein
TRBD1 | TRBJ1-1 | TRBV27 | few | TGTGCCAGCAGTTTATTGGGAACAGGGGGCCCCATAGGCGAAGCTTTCTTT | CASSLLGTGGPIGEAFF
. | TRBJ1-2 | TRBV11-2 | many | TGTGCCAGCAGCTTAGATTTTGCAGGGGACTATGGCTACACCTTC | CASSLDFAGDYGYTF
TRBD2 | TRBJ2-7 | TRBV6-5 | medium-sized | TGTGCCAGCAGTTACCCTCCAGGACTAGCGGGAAGATACGAGCAGTACTTC | CASSYPPGLAGRYEQYF
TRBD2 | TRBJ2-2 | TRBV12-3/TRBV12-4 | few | TGTGCCAGCAGTTTCCGGGAGGGCCGCCTTATAAACACCGGGGAGCTGTTTTTT | CASSFREGRLINTGELFF
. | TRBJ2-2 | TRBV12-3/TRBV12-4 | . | TGTGCCAGCAGTTTTGAGGGGACCGGGGAGCTGTTTTTT | CASSFEGTGELFF
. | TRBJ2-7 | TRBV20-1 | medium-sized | TGCAGTGCTAGCCTCTCCTGGGGTGGGAGAGACGAGCAGTACTTC | CSASLSWGGRDEQYF
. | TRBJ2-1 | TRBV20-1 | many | TGCAGTGCTAAAAGCCCGACAGGCAGCTCCTACAATGAGCAGTTCTTC | CSAKSPTGSSYNEQFF
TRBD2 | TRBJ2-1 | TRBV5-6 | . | TGTGCCAGCAGGCCCACCGGGACTAGGAACAATGAGCAGTTCTTC | CASRPTGTRNNEQFF
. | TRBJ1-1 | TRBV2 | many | TGTGCCAGCAGTGAATATATCCAGGGCCCGATGAACACTGAAGCTTTCTTT | CASSEYIQGPMNTEAFF
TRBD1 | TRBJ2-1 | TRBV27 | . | TGTGCCAGCAGTTCCCCGACAGGGATCTACAATGAGCAGTTCTTC | CASSSPTGIYNEQFF
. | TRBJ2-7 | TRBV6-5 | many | TGTGCCAGCAGTCAATCATTAGGGTACGAGCAGTACTTC | CASSQSLGYEQYF
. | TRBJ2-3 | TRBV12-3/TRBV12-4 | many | TGTGCCAGCCGAATTTCCGATACGCAGTATTTT | CASRISDTQYF
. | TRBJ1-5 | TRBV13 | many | TGTGCCAGCAGCTTCTCCAATCAGCCCCAGCATTTT | CASSFSNQPQHF
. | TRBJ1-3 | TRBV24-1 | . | TGTGCCACCATTGAAGCACTGCACTCTGGAAACACCATATATTTT | CATIEALHSGNTIYF
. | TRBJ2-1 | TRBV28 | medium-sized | TGTGCCAGCAGTCCCACCCAATTCAATGAGCAGTTCTTC | CASSPTQFNEQFF
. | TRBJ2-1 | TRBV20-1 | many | TGCAGTGCTAGAGAGGGGCCTCACAATGAGCAGTTCTTC | CSAREGPHNEQFF
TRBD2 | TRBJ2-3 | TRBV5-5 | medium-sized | TGTGCCAGCAGCTTGGATTTTCCGGGAGGGCCCACAGATACGCAGTATTTT | CASSLDFPGGPTDTQYF
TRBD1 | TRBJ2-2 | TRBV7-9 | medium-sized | TGTGCCAGCAGTTCGGACAGGGAAGCCGCCGGGGAGCTGTTTTTT | CASSSDREAAGELFF
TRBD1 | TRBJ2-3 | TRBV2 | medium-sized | TGTGCCAGCAGTGAAGCGGGACAGGGGCTACAAGATACGCAGTATTTT | CASSEAGQGLQDTQYF
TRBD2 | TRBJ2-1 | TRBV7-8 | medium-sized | TGTGCCAGCAGCTTCTCTACCCTAGCGGGAGGGCGGTTGGAGCAGTTCTTC | CASSFSTLAGGRLEQFF
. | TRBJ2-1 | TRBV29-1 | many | TGCAGCGTTGAAGATCATGAGCAGTTCTTC | CSVEDHEQFF
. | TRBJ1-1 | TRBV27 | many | TGTGCCAGCAGGAAGACGACAGGTACTATTGAAGCTTTCTTT | CASRKTTGTIEAFF
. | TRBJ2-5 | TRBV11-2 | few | TGTGCCAGCAAACTAGAGGTCCAAGAGACCCAGTACTTC | CASKLEVQETQYF
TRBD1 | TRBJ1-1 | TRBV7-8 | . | TGTGCCAGCAGCTTAGCGGGGAGGGGGCTGTTGAACACTGAAGCTTTCTTT | CASSLAGRGLLNTEAFF
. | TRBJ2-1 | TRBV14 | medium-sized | TGTGCCACCGGGTCGGGGATCTACAATGAGCAGTTCTTC | CATGSGIYNEQFF
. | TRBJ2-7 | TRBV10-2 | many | TGCGCCAGCAGTGCAGGCGGAGCCTACGAGCAGTACTTC | CASSAGGAYEQYF
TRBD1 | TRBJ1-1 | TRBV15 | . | TGTGCCACCAGCAGGACAGGGCCGAACACTGAAGCTTTCTTT | CATSRTGPNTEAFF
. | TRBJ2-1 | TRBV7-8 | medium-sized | TGTGCCAGCAGCCCCACTGTTCAGCGGGCCTACAATGAGCAGTTCTTC | CASSPTVQRAYNEQFF
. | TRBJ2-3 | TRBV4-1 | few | TGCGCCAGCAGCCCGATTGGGGCCGTGAGCACAGATACGCAGTATTTT | CASSPIGAVSTDTQYF
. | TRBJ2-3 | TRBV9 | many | TGTGCCAGCAGCGCCGGACAAACGAACACAGATACGCAGTATTTT | CASSAGQTNTDTQYF
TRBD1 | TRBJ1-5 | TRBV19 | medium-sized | TGTGCCAGTAGTAAATTAGGGCAGGGGGACAATCAGCCCCAGCATTTT | CASSKLGQGDNQPQHF
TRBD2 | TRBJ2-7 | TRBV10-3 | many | TGTGCCATCAGTATACTAGCGGAGGGTCGGGAGCAGTACTTC | CAISILAEGREQYF
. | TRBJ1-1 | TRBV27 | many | TGTGCCAGCAGTTTCTTCCGGGACACTGAAGCTTTCTTT | CASSFFRDTEAFF
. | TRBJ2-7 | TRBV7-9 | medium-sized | TGTGCCAGCAGCTCCGGACCATCGGGACGGCAGTACTTC | CASSSGPSGRQYF
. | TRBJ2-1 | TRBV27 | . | TGTGCCAGCAGTTCGGCCCGCTCCTACAATGAGCAGTTCTTC | CASSSARSYNEQFF
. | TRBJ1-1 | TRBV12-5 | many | TGTGCTAGTGGTCCGCCGACAAACACTGAAGCTTTCTTT | CASGPPTNTEAFF
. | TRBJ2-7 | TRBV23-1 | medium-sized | TGCGCCAGCTTACCGAAACCGAGCTCCTACGAGCAGTACTTC | CASLPKPSSYEQYF